These 32 T cell receptor beta chains came from one sample sequenced in a study of blood T cell repertoires in COVID-19. Method: immunoSEQ multiplex PCR; TCRdb's copy keeps in-frame clones and lacks some. The top ten hold roughly 8% of the sample, which has under 250,000 clones, approximately 84% seen once. Sequenced material: peripheral blood. These receptors originate from a woman aged 50 to 60 with active or convalescent COVID-19.

The chain recombines TRBV19 with TRBJ1-4; D not resolved. Germline V CDR1 and CDR2: LNHDA, SQIVND (reference sequence). V shed 1 base and J shed 7 bases, with 7 bases lying between them. There are 13 residues in the CDR3. CDR3 nucleotide sequence: TGTGCCAGTAGTATAGGCAGAGGTGAAAAACTGTTTTTT. Translating it yields CASSIGRGEKLFF.

Here the CDR3 DNA reads TGCGCCAGCAGCTTGGGACGAGGTGATTCACCCCTCCACTTT. Encoded protein: CASSLGRGDSPLHF. The chain is built from TRBV5-1 and TRBJ1-6; D call uncertain. The V end lost 0 bases, the J end lost 8 bases, and 9 bases lay between the germline ends. The length of the CDR3 is 14 residues. Germline assignment: CDR1 SGHRS and CDR2 YFSETQ.

V and J are TRBV6-4 and TRBJ1-4; TRBD1 might be the D (5 bases). With 5 bases removed from V and 8 bases from J, the gap between germline ends came to 18 bases. Germline V CDR1 and CDR2: MRHNA, SNTAGT. This CDR3 contains 15 residues. Written as DNA, the CDR3 is TGTGCCAGCAGTCGAGACGGGGGGGGTGCAGAAAAACTGTTTTTT. Residues: CASSRDGGGAEKLFF.

The genes are TRBV7-9 and TRBJ2-2, with D maybe TRBD2 (5 bases). Trimming took 3 bases from V and 6 from J, leaving 11 bases between them. CDR3 length: 14 residues. The germline CDR1 and CDR2 sequences are SEHNR and FQNEAQ (reference sequence). The CDR3 bases are TGTGCCAGCAGCTTGGACGGGCGGGCCGGGGAGCTGTTTTTT. Its protein is CASSLDGRAGELFF.

The J gene is TRBJ2-3, the V gene TRBV19; TRBD2 is a possible D gene (5 bases). This CDR3 has 14 residues. V shed 10 bases and J shed 4 bases, with 18 bases lying between them. The germline V gene has CDR1 LNHDA and CDR2 SQIVND (reference sequence). The CDR3 DNA reads as TGTGCCACTATGGACTTAGAAGGGTCAGATACGCAGTATTTT. It translates to CATMDLEGSDTQYF.

The CDR3 spells CASSRYTGTGGGRPSYTF. The CDR3 nucleotides are TGTGCCAGCAGCCGATACACCGGGACAGGGGGAGGTCGTCCAAGCTACACCTTC. J is TRBJ1-2 and V is TRBV14; TRBD1 aligns across 11 bases. The CDR3 length is 18 residues. CDR1 and CDR2 from the germline V gene are SGHDN and FVKESK. Trimming took 4 bases from V and 9 from J; bases not matched to a gene: 19. The full variable domain, completed using reference TRBV14 and TRBJ1-2, is EAGVTQFPSHSVIEKGQTVTLRCDPISGHDNLYWYRRVMGKEIKFLLHFVKESKQDESGMPNNRFLAERTGGTYSTLKVQPAELEDSGVYFCASSRYTGTGGGRPSYTFGSGTRLTVV.

This rearrangement joins TRBV18 to TRBJ2-3; 8 nucleotides align to TRBD2. Trimming took 6 bases from V and 3 from J; bases not matched to a gene: 11. In germline, CDR1 is KGHSH, CDR2 LQKENI. The CDR3 length is 16 residues. CDR3 loop: CASSHFRGGLTDTQYF. CDR3 DNA: TGTGCCAGCTCCCATTTCCGGGGGGGCCTAACAGATACGCAGTATTTT.

The count of this clone is one. The chain combines TRBV28 with TRBJ1-5, with D unresolved. The CDR3 loop spans 16 amino acids. CDR1 is MDHEN, CDR2 SYDVKM, per germline. Trimming pared 2 bases from V and 0 bases from J, leaving 11 bases between. The CDR3 region has the DNA TGTGCCAGCAGTTTAGGCGGAGCCTATAGCAATCAGCCCCAGCATTTT. It specifies CASSLGGAYSNQPQHF.

The chain combines TRBV15 with TRBJ2-2; D may be TRBD2 (5 bases). CDR1 LNHNV and CDR2 YYDKDF come from the germline V gene (reference sequence). This CDR3 has 18 residues. Deletions cut 0 bases from V and 5 bases from J, with 19 bases between. In DNA form, the CDR3 reads TGTGCCACCAGCAGAGATCGGGGAGTCCCGCCACCTACCGGGGAGCTGTTTTTT. Residues: CATSRDRGVPPPTGELFF.

The V call is TRBV3-1 (or the pseudogene TRBV3-2), the J call TRBJ1-1; D is possibly TRBD1 (5 bases). Germline V gene lookup returns CDR1 LGHDT and CDR2 YNNKEL (reference sequence). The CDR3 spans 15 residues. V lost 2 bases, J lost 1 base, and 11 bases lay in between. CDR3 in amino acids: CASSQNGHSNTEAFF. The CDR3, as DNA: TGTGCCAGCAGCCAAAACGGACACTCGAACACTGAAGCTTTCTTT.

As for this clone: An end of the junction does not agree with germline; a read error may underlie this. V usage is TRBV28 and J usage is TRBJ2-7; D is possibly TRBD1 (6 bases). This CDR3 spans 12 amino acids. Germline V gives CDR1 MDHEN, CDR2 SYDVKM. The CDR3, as DNA: TGTGCCGGCAGTTCACAGGGCCACGAGCAGTACTTC. Protein product: CAGSSQGHEQYF.

Details on this clone: Within the sample, other DNA sequences also encode this same CDR3. The chain joins TRBV27 to TRBJ1-6; the match to TRBD1 covers 8 bases. The CDR3 consists of 14 residues. The trim removed 6 bases at V and 7 bases at J, leaving 5 bases unmatched. Germline V gene lookup returns CDR1 MNHEY and CDR2 SMNVEV (reference sequence). The CDR3: CASSGDRTNSPLHF. Here the CDR3 DNA reads TGTGCCAGCAGCGGGGACAGGACCAATTCACCCCTCCACTTT.

The chain has TRBV27 and TRBJ2-1; 7 nucleotides align to TRBD2. Losses at the gene ends were 6 bases for V and 12 bases for J; bases not matched to a gene: 11. Germline V gives CDR1 MNHEY, CDR2 SMNVEV (reference sequence). The CDR3 runs 13 residues. The CDR3 DNA reads as TGTGCCAGCAGCTGGGAGGGCGGAAGGGGGCAGTTCTTC. Translating gives CASSWEGGRGQFF.

The chain uses TRBV5-1 and TRBJ2-3, with D possibly being TRBD2 (7 bases). The germline V and J ends were trimmed by 6 bases and 5 bases, with 19 bases remaining between them. CDR3 length equals 15 residues. Germline V CDR1 and CDR2: SGHRS, YFSETQ. The chain's CDR3 is CASTPWGGALDTQYF. In DNA form, the CDR3 reads TGCGCCAGCACCCCCTGGGGGGGGGCGTTAGATACGCAGTATTTT.

V gene TRBV9 combines with J gene TRBJ1-1; D is undetermined. V lost 1 base and J 0 bases, leaving 10 bases between the germline ends. CDR1 is SGDLS, CDR2 YYNGEE, per germline. The CDR3 runs to 15 residues. In DNA, the CDR3 is TGTGCCAGCAGCGTACTTTCCACGGTGAACACTGAAGCTTTCTTT. Its protein product is CASSVLSTVNTEAFF.

J is TRBJ1-5 and V is TRBV12-3 or TRBV12-4, with unresolved D. CDR3 length: 13 amino acids. Trimming stripped 0 bases from V and 5 bases from J, with 5 bases between. The chain's CDR3 is CASSLARDQPQHF. Here the CDR3 DNA reads TGTGCCAGCAGTTTAGCGCGGGATCAGCCCCAGCATTTT.

This rearrangement joins TRBV6-5 to TRBJ2-7; 7 bases align to TRBD1. CDR1 is MNHEY and CDR2 is SVGAGI in the germline V gene. Trimming cost V 5 bases and J 3 bases; bases outside gene matches: 4. The CDR3 length is 13 residues. The CDR3 loop is CASSMTGIYEQYV. The DNA of the CDR3 is TGTGCCAGCAGTATGACAGGGATCTACGAGCAGTACGTC.

This chain joins TRBV1 and TRBJ1-4; no check of the table's D call, TRBD1, against the DNA was made. TRBV1 is a pseudogene segment. The CDR3 consists of 14 residues. The CDR3, as DNA: TGCACCAGCAGCAGACAGTACGATAATGAAAAACTGTTTTTT. This gives the protein CTSSRQYDNEKLFF.

The J gene is TRBJ2-5, the V gene TRBV3-1 (or the pseudogene TRBV3-2), with a weak D call TRBD1 (7 bases). Trimming cost V 5 bases and J 4 bases, with 11 bases left between them. The V gene's germline CDR1 is LGHDT and CDR2 YNNKEL (reference sequence). The length of the CDR3 is 13 residues. The CDR3 reads CASSNQGGETQYF. The CDR3 region has the DNA TGTGCCAGCAGCAACCAGGGGGGAGAGACCCAGTACTTC.

As to this clone: Other DNA variants within this sample encode the same CDR3. The chain combines TRBV5-1 with TRBJ1-1; TRBD1 matches 7 bases. This CDR3 comprises 13 residues. Germline CDR1 is SGHRS and CDR2 is YFSETQ. The trim removed 2 bases at V and 3 bases at J, leaving 1 base unmatched. The CDR3: CASSLTGDTEAFF. In DNA, the CDR3 is TGCGCCAGCAGCTTAACAGGGGACACTGAAGCTTTCTTT.

J is TRBJ2-1 and V is TRBV27, with a weak D call TRBD2 (6 bases). The V gene's germline CDR1 is MNHEY and CDR2 SMNVEV (reference sequence). Deletions cut 5 bases from V and 4 bases from J, with 15 bases between. This CDR3 has 15 residues. The CDR3: CASSPRPGGYNEQFF. As DNA, the CDR3 is TGTGCCAGCAGTCCCCGCCCCGGGGGTTACAATGAGCAGTTCTTC.

The chain has TRBV20-1 and TRBJ1-1; D may be TRBD1 (6 bases). The V end lost 7 bases, the J end lost 5 bases, and 8 bases lay between the germline ends. CDR1 and CDR2 from the germline V gene are DFQATT and SNEGSKA (reference sequence). The CDR3 length is 10 residues. The chain's CDR3 is CSVQGTEAFF. CDR3 DNA: TGCAGTGTACAGGGAACTGAAGCTTTCTTT.

The chain carries TRBV7-9 and TRBJ2-3; TRBD2 matches at 9 bases. Germline V gene lookup returns CDR1 SEHNR and CDR2 FQNEAQ (reference sequence). CDR3 size: 16 residues. V lost 1 base to trimming and J lost 1 base; unmatched junction nucleotides: 3. DNA for the CDR3: TGTGCCAGCAGCTTAGTTAGCGGGGGAGGCACAGATACGCAGTATTTT. This encodes CASSLVSGGGTDTQYF. The whole variable domain, remainder taken from reference TRBV7-9 and TRBJ2-3, is DTGVSQNPRHKITKRGQNVTFRCDPISEHNRLYWYRQTLGQGPEFLTYFQNEAQLEKSRLLSDRFSAERPKGSFSTLEIQRTEQGDSAMYLCASSLVSGGGTDTQYFGPGTRLTVL.

This clone was seen a single time. The chain links TRBV18 to TRBJ1-1; no reliable D call. V gave up 2 bases and J gave up 3 bases, with 10 bases separating them. In germline, CDR1 is KGHSH, CDR2 LQKENI. The CDR3 spans 14 residues. In nucleotides, the CDR3 is TGTGCCAGCTCACCAAGAGGGTCGGACACTGAAGCTTTCTTT. Protein sequence: CASSPRGSDTEAFF.

V is TRBV3-1 (or the pseudogene TRBV3-2) and J is TRBJ2-1; weak D call: TRBD2 (5 bases). This CDR3 comprises 17 residues. With 6 bases removed from V and 2 bases from J, the gap between germline ends came to 20 bases. The germline V gene encodes CDR1 LGHDT and CDR2 YNNKEL (reference sequence). This chain's CDR3 is CASSSQGTSGPYNEQFF. DNA for the CDR3: TGTGCCAGCAGTTCACAAGGTACGAGCGGCCCCTACAATGAGCAGTTCTTC.

The chain joins TRBV29-1 to TRBJ1-2, with TRBD1 as a possible D gene (5 bases). Germline V lookup: CDR1 SQVTM, CDR2 ANQGSEA. Between the trimmed V and J ends, which lost 4 bases and 8 bases, there was a span of 17 bases. This CDR3 is built from 13 residues. This CDR3 reads CSVVGRAGGGYTF. DNA of the CDR3: TGCAGCGTTGTGGGGCGGGCGGGAGGCGGCTACACCTTC.

The chain couples TRBV29-1 to TRBJ1-1; TRBD1 matches at 8 bases. This CDR3 has 15 residues. In germline, CDR1 is SQVTM, CDR2 ANQGSEA. Trimming at V came to 0 bases and at J to 2 bases, leaving 5 bases not matched to a gene. CDR3 DNA: TGCAGCGTTGAAGAAACAGGGGGGTTTAACACTGAAGCTTTCTTT. Translated: CSVEETGGFNTEAFF.

V is TRBV11-2 and J is TRBJ1-2; D possibly corresponds to TRBD1 (6 bases). The V gene's germline CDR1 is SGHAT and CDR2 FQNNGV. The CDR3 totals 15 residues. Trimming took off 5 bases at V and 0 bases at J, with 13 bases between the two ends. The CDR3 DNA reads as TGTGCCAGCAGCGCAACCAGGGGCACTAACTATGGCTACACCTTC. This codes for CASSATRGTNYGYTF.

The chain recombines TRBV2 with TRBJ1-1; D gene uncertain. The CDR3 has 15 amino acids. Between the trimmed V and J ends, which lost 8 bases and 6 bases, there was a span of 22 bases. Germline CDR1 is SNHLY and CDR2 is FYNNEI. The DNA of the CDR3 is TGTGCCAGCGGTCCCGGGCCGCGGGATAAGCCTGAAGCTTTCTTT. Translated, it gives CASGPGPRDKPEAFF. Looking up the rest from reference TRBV2 and TRBJ1-1 gives the full variable domain: EPEVTQTPSHQVTQMGQEVILRCVPISNHLYFYWYRQILGQKVEFLVSFYNNEISEKSEIFDDQFSVERPDGSNFTLKIRSTKLEDSAMYFCASGPGPRDKPEAFFGQGTRLTVV.

This rearrangement joins TRBV5-8 to TRBJ1-5; 7 bases are shared with TRBD1. The CDR3 runs 16 residues. With V trimmed by 1 base and J by 3 bases, 7 bases remained unmatched. CDR1 SGHTS and CDR2 YDEGEE come from the germline V gene. CDR3 DNA sequence: TGTGCCAGCAGCTTGATAACAGGGGCGTTCAATCAGCCCCAGCATTTT. Its protein product is CASSLITGAFNQPQHF.

This clone was picked up one time. The V call is TRBV20-1, the J call TRBJ1-5; D not certain. The germline V gene encodes CDR1 DFQATT and CDR2 SNEGSKA (reference sequence). V was trimmed by 4 bases and J by 12 bases, leaving 13 bases between them. The CDR3 is made up of 11 amino acids. Here the CDR3 DNA reads TGCAGTGCTAAAGTGGCCGAAAACCAGCATTTT. This gives the protein CSAKVAENQHF.

The V and J genes are TRBV19 and TRBJ2-7, with 10 bases matching TRBD2. Germline V lookup: CDR1 LNHDA, CDR2 SQIVND (reference sequence). The ends lost 3 bases at V and 3 bases at J; junction bases unmatched: 5. The CDR3 is 15 amino acids. The DNA for the CDR3 is TGTGCCAGTAGTATCTCTAGCGGGAGTAGCTACGAGCAGTACTTC. This sequence encodes CASSISSGSSYEQYF.